This T cell receptor (beta chain) was observed in a study of TIL therapy for anti-PD-1-resistant metastatic lung cancer. As for the study in general: Tumors were harvested before any PD-1/PD-L1 blockade. Median tumor PD-L1 proportion score was about 6.6%. General study results and limits: Patients were highly selected, enriched for treatment-naive, never-smoker and oncogene-addicted cases. TIL clonotype persistence in blood showed no apparent association with response.

Sequencing used immunoSEQ v3. Profiled with immunoSEQ multiplex PCR; TCRdb holds only in-frame clones, not every one. The table includes roughly 60,000 clones, less than 75% detected once. The time point here: pre-treatment sample, taken before nivolumab and TIL therapy. In its sample, this clone was seen a few times. Its antigen is not known. The clonotype was recovered from a person between 30 and 80 years old with non-small cell lung cancer. The sequencing used blood, collected at baseline.

The CDR3 sequence: CASSRQGGVNGEPQHF. The CDR3, as DNA: TGTGCCAGTAGTAGGCAGGGTGGAGTTAATGGGGAGCCCCAGCATTTT. The V and J genes are TRBV19 and TRBJ1-5; TRBD1 is a possible D gene (5 bases). V lost 4 bases, J lost 8 bases, and 21 bases lay in between. CDR1 and CDR2 from the germline V gene are LNHDA and SQIVND (reference sequence). This CDR3 spans 16 amino acids.